These 13 T cell receptor beta chains came from one sample sequenced in a study of regulatory T cells in long-lasting Graves disease. Specified time point: newly diagnosed GD, antithyroid drugs for less than 3 months. RNA extracted from PBMCs served as the sequencing template. Through Arm-PCR of CDR3 regions and iRepertoire HTBI primers, TCR beta libraries were built. MiXCR was run by TCRdb on the multiplex PCR reads, yielding one entry per CDR3 protein. The sample shows 400,000 to 500,000 distinct CDR3 sequences, around 15% of them seen only once. These data were likewise used in another study, on T cells in Graves' hyperthyroidism and ophthalmopathy.

The specimen was peripheral blood mononuclear cells (PBMCs), collected at new diagnosis, from a patient treated with antithyroid drugs. These receptors all stem from a woman in her 50s with Graves disease.

This clonotype was seen repeatedly, ten times or more. The chain uses TRBV9 and TRBJ1-1; D remains ambiguous. The CDR3 totals 13 residues. V dropped 0 bases and J dropped 2 bases, with 5 bases sitting between them. CDR1 is SGDLS and CDR2 is YYNGEE in the germline V gene. The CDR3 coding sequence is TGTGCCAGCAGCGTAGTGCACAACACTGAAGCTTTCTTT. Translating gives CASSVVHNTEAFF.

This clonotype came up a few times. This chain links TRBV20-1 with TRBJ2-5; D remains ambiguous. The germline CDR1 and CDR2 sequences are DFQATT and SNEGSKA (reference sequence). The germline V and J ends were trimmed by 1 base and 2 bases, with 11 bases remaining between them. The CDR3 sequence is 14 residues long. Here the CDR3 reads CSARVGQAQETQYF. The CDR3 nucleotides are TGCAGTGCTAGAGTAGGGCAGGCTCAAGAGACCCAGTACTTC.

This chain's CDR3 is CASRGRDSNTGELFF. The CDR3 coding sequence is TGTGCCAGCAGGGGCCGGGATTCCAACACCGGGGAGCTGTTTTTT. V usage is TRBV28 and J usage is TRBJ2-2, with D maybe TRBD2 (5 bases). The CDR3 runs 15 residues. CDR1 is MDHEN and CDR2 is SYDVKM in the germline V gene. The V and J ends lost 6 bases and 2 bases respectively, with 13 bases between them.

There are many counts of this clonotype. This chain joins TRBV27 and TRBJ2-5; 15 nucleotides align to TRBD2. This CDR3 comprises 14 residues. Unmatched junction bases numbered 5, after V lost 10 bases and J lost 5 bases. Germline V gene sequence: CDR1 MNHEY, CDR2 SMNVEV (reference sequence). CDR3 DNA sequence: TGTGCCACCTCCGGGACTAGCGGGGGGGAGACCCAGTACTTC. Residues: CATSGTSGGETQYF.

The rearrangement links TRBV7-6 to TRBJ1-4; D is undetermined. Germline assignment: CDR1 SGHVS and CDR2 FNYEAQ. This CDR3 contains 14 residues. Trimming shortened V by 4 bases and J by 6 bases, and 12 bases separated the two germline ends. CDR3 residues: CASSYPDGDEKLFF. CDR3 nucleotide sequence: TGTGCCAGCAGCTATCCGGACGGAGATGAAAAACTGTTTTTT.

This clonotype has only a few counts. The chain recombines TRBV4-1 with TRBJ2-7; tentative D call: TRBD2 (6 bases). CDR3 length equals 15 residues. Germline CDR1 is MGHRA and CDR2 is YSYEKL. V shed 3 bases and J shed 0 bases, with 12 bases lying between them. DNA of the CDR3: TGCGCCAGCAGCCAGGGTCGGGGGTTCTCCTACGAGCAGTACTTC. Its translation: CASSQGRGFSYEQYF.

In its sample, this clonotype was seen many times. This chain uses TRBV28 with TRBJ1-4, with TRBD1 matching over 7 bases. Trimming removed 5 bases from V and 5 bases from J; junction bases left unmatched: 8. This CDR3 contains 15 residues. CDR1 is MDHEN and CDR2 is SYDVKM in the germline V gene. DNA of the CDR3: TGTGCCAGCAGTACCAGGACAGGTTCAAATGAAAAACTGTTTTTT. Its protein is CASSTRTGSNEKLFF.

The gene calls are TRBV19 and TRBJ2-2; 7 bases agree with TRBD1. Germline V CDR1 and CDR2: LNHDA, SQIVND (reference sequence). After removal of 8 bases from V and 6 bases from J, the junction contained 15 bases not matched to a gene. There are 16 residues in the CDR3. The CDR3 bases are TGTGCCAGTGGTTCGTCAGGGGGTGATTTGGCCGGGGAGCTGTTTTTT. Translated: CASGSSGGDLAGELFF.

This clonotype was detected a few times. The chain joins TRBV5-8 to TRBJ2-7, with D perhaps matching TRBD1 or TRBD2 (5 bases each). V was shortened by 1 base and J by 6 bases, with 17 bases between the two germline ends. Germline V gives CDR1 SGHTS, CDR2 YDEGEE. This CDR3 spans 15 amino acids. The CDR3 coding sequence is TGTGCCAGCAGCTTGTCTAGAGGGGCGGGCGCCGAGCAGTACTTC. It specifies CASSLSRGAGAEQYF.

This clonotype was counted at least ten times. The chain recombines TRBV2 with TRBJ2-7; TRBD1 or TRBD2 may be the D gene (5 bases each). Germline V gives CDR1 SNHLY, CDR2 FYNNEI. This CDR3 comprises 12 residues. The ends were cut back, 8 bases at V and 2 bases at J, with 10 bases in the middle. CDR3 bases: TGTGCCAGCGGGGGTCAGGCCTACGAGCAGTACTTC. Its translation: CASGGQAYEQYF.

In this sample, this clonotype turned up many times. The chain uses TRBV28 and TRBJ2-5, with D perhaps assigned TRBD1 or TRBD2 (5 bases each). V lost 0 bases to trimming and J lost 4 bases, with 12 bases between them. This CDR3 has 15 amino acids. In germline, CDR1 is MDHEN, CDR2 SYDVKM. The CDR3 sequence: CASSLWAGTSETQYF. As DNA, the CDR3 is TGTGCCAGCAGTTTATGGGCAGGGACCTCAGAGACCCAGTACTTC.

The CDR3 is CASSFVGGDPEKLFF. The CDR3 DNA follows: TGTGCCAGCAGCTTCGTCGGAGGGGATCCTGAAAAACTGTTTTTT. The rearrangement links TRBV7-9 to TRBJ1-4; D possibly corresponds to TRBD1 (5 bases). This CDR3 spans 15 amino acids. Germline CDR1 is SEHNR and CDR2 is FQNEAQ (reference sequence). V lost 3 bases to trimming and J lost 7 bases, with 15 bases between them. Using reference TRBV7-9 and TRBJ1-4 for the parts outside the CDR3, the full variable domain is DTGVSQNPRHKITKRGQNVTFRCDPISEHNRLYWYRQTLGQGPEFLTYFQNEAQLEKSRLLSDRFSAERPKGSFSTLEIQRTEQGDSAMYLCASSFVGGDPEKLFFGSGTQLSVL.

This clonotype has at least ten counts. The rearrangement uses TRBV13 and TRBJ2-5, with 8 positions matching TRBD2. V lost 2 bases, J lost 5 bases, and 4 bases stayed unmatched. The CDR3 contains 14 residues. Germline CDR1 PRHDT, CDR2 FYEKMQ (reference sequence). Here the CDR3 reads CASSLPGTSETQYF. The CDR3 DNA is TGTGCCAGCAGCTTACCGGGGACTAGTGAGACCCAGTACTTC.